This T cell receptor (beta chain) was recorded in a study of radiation and T cells in renal cell carcinoma. Findings and caveats of the study: In blood, top tumor clones expanded by 2 weeks, shrinking by 4.

Only in-frame clones appear in the TCRdb table, and some are missing; sequencing was by immunoSEQ multiplex PCR. This table has roughly 130,000 clones, 88% appearing once. Time point in this sample: blood 2 weeks post-SBRT. As to treatment: 15 Gy SBRT to primary tumor, nephrectomy 4 weeks later. As regards this clone: Its antigen remains unidentified.

The CDR3 spans 14 residues. Trimming stripped 9 bases from V and 3 bases from J, with 16 bases between. CDR1 and CDR2 from the germline V gene are SGHRS and YFSETQ. The receptor was derived from a woman in her seventies with renal cell carcinoma. The rearrangement uses TRBV5-1 and TRBJ1-3; TRBD1 is a possible D gene (6 bases). This specimen was blood, taken from a patient whose treatment included radiotherapy and nephrectomy. CDR3 amino acids: CATGPGERGNTIYF. DNA of the CDR3: TGCGCCACGGGCCCAGGGGAACGTGGAAACACCATATATTTT.